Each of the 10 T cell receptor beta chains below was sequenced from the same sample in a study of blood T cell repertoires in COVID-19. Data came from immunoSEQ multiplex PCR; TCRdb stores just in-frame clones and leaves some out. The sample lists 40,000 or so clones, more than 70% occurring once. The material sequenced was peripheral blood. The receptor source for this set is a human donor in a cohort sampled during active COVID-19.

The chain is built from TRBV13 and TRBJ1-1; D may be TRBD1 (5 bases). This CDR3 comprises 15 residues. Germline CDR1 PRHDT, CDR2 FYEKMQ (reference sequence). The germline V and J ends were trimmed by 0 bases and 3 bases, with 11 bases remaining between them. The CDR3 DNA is TGTGCCAGCAGCTTAGGTGCCTACAGGCACACTGAAGCTTTCTTT. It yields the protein CASSLGAYRHTEAFF.

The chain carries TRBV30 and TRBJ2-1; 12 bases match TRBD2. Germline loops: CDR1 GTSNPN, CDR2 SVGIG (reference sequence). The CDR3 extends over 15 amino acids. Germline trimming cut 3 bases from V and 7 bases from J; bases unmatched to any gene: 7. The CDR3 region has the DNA TGTGCCTGGAGCTCGGGACTAGCGGGCTATAATGAGCAGTTCTTC. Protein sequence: CAWSSGLAGYNEQFF.

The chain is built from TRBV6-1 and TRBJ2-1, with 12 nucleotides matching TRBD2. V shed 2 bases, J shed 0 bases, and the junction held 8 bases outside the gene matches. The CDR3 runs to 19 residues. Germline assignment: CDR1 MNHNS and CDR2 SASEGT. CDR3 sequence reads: CASSELGLAGWSSYNEQFF. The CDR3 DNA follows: TGTGCCAGCAGTGAACTAGGACTAGCGGGGTGGAGCTCCTACAATGAGCAGTTCTTC.

The DNA of the CDR3 is TGTGCCAGCAGTCCCTCGACAGGGAAGGCTTACGAGCAGTACTTC. This translates into CASSPSTGKAYEQYF. The chain carries TRBV7-2 and TRBJ2-7, with 7 bases identical to TRBD1. This CDR3 is built from 15 residues. Trimming removed 6 bases from V and 4 bases from J; junction bases left unmatched: 12. Germline loops: CDR1 SGHTA, CDR2 FQGNSA.

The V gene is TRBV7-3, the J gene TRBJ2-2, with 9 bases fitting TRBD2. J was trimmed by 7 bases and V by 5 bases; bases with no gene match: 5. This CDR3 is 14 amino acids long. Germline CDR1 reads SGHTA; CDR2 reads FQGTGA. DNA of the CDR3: TGTGCCAGCAGCCCACTAGCGGGCAGCGGGGAGCTGTTTTTT. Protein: CASSPLAGSGELFF.

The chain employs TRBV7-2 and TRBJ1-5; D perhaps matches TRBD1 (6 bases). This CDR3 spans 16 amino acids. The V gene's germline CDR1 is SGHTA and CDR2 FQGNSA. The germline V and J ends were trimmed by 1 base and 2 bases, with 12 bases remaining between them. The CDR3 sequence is CASSLETGWGNQPQHF. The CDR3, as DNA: TGTGCCAGCAGCTTAGAGACAGGTTGGGGCAATCAGCCCCAGCATTTT.

The CDR3 region has the DNA TGTGCCAGCAGCCCAACAGGGACAGGGGGCACTGAAGCTTTCTTT. Translating it yields CASSPTGTGGTEAFF. The rearrangement links TRBV7-3 to TRBJ1-1; 11 nucleotides line up with TRBD1. Looked up from germline, CDR1 is SGHTA and CDR2 is FQGTGA. V lost 5 bases, J lost 4 bases, and 6 bases stayed unmatched. The CDR3 is 15 amino acids.

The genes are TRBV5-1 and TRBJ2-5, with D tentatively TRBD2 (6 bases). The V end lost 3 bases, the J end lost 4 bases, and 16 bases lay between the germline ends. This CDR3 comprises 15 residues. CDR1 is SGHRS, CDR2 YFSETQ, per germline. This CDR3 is CASSSLNGGRETQYF. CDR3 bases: TGCGCCAGCAGCTCCCTGAACGGGGGTCGAGAGACCCAGTACTTC.

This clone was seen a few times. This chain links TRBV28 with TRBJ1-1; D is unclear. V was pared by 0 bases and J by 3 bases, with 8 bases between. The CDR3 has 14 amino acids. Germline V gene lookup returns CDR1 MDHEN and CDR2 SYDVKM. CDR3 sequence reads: CASSLWGGYTEAFF. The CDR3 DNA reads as TGTGCCAGCAGTTTATGGGGAGGGTACACTGAAGCTTTCTTT.

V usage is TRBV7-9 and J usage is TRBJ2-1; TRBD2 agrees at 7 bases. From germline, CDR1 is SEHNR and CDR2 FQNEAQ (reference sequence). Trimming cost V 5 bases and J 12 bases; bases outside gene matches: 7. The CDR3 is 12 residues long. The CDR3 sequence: CASSATSDVQFF. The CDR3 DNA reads TGTGCCAGCAGCGCTACTAGCGACGTGCAGTTCTTC.